This TCR beta chain derives from a study of blood T cell repertoires in COVID-19. Overall study context: The United States, Italy and Spain supplied acute and convalescent COVID-19 samples. The analysed material was cDNA or gDNA that came from T cells, B-cell-depleted T cells, or PBMCs.

Germline V CDR1 and CDR2: KGHDR, SFDVKD. The CDR3 has 17 amino acids. V lost 4 bases, J lost 2 bases, and 10 bases stayed unmatched. In the original workflow: Nucleated cell counts were estimated from reference gene primer amplification. Clones were sequenced by immunoSEQ multiplex PCR, and TCRdb holds only the in-frame ones, with some missing. V and J calls and clone size are those listed in that table; D and trimming were worked out from the DNA. Among 16,000 or so clones listed, around 89% were seen once. Specimen: peripheral blood. The chain recombines TRBV24-1 with TRBJ2-1; 7 bases are a match to TRBD1. The receptor comes from a man older than 75 with acute or convalescent COVID-19. The CDR3 DNA sequence: TGTGCCACCAGTGACCCGACAGGGTCAGGGCCCTACAATGAGCAGTTCTTC. Amino acids: CATSDPTGSGPYNEQFF.